This T cell receptor beta chain stems from a study of cytomegalovirus exposure and HLA in healthy donors. Per germline, CDR1 SGHDT and CDR2 YYEEEE. This CDR3 is built from 15 residues. Losses at the gene ends were 4 bases for V and 1 base for J; bases not matched to a gene: 6. The data were produced by immunoSEQ multiplex PCR, yet TCRdb's version contains in-frame clones alone and is incomplete. The sample has about 88,000 clones, roughly 84% seen once. V usage is TRBV5-6 and J usage is TRBJ1-2, with 8 bases identical to TRBD1. This clonotype was obtained from a woman aged 18-29 years in good health and CMV-seropositive. The sequenced material came from PBMCs. Here the CDR3 reads CASSDGTGDNYGYTF. The CDR3, as DNA: TGTGCCAGCAGCGACGGGACAGGCGATAACTATGGCTACACCTTC. The whole variable domain, remainder taken from reference TRBV5-6 and TRBJ1-2, is DAGVTQSPTHLIKTRGQQVTLRCSPKSGHDTVSWYQQALGQGPQFIFQYYEEEERQRGNFPDRFSGHQFPNYSSELNVNALLLGDSALYLCASSDGTGDNYGYTFGSGTRLTVV.